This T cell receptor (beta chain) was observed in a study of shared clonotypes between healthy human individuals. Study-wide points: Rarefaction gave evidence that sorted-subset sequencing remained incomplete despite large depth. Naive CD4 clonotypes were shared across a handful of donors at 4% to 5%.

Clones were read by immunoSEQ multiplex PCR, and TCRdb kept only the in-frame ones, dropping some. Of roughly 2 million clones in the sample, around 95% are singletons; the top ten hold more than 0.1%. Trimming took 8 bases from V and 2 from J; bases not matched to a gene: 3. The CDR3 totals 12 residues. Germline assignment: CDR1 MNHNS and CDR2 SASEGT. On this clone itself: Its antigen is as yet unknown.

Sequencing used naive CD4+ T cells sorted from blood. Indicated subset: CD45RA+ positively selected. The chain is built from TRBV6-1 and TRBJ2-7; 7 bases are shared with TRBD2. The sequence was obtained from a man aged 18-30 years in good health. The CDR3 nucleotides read TGTGCCAGCCGGGACTACCCCTACGAGCAGTACTTC. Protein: CASRDYPYEQYF.